What follows are 3 T cell receptor beta chains derived from one specimen sequenced in a study of blood T cell repertoires in COVID-19. Assay used: immunoSEQ multiplex PCR; TCRdb lists only in-frame clones, some missing. The sample has under 70,000 clones, over 75% seen once. Sample: peripheral blood. The source is a human donor in a cohort sampled during active COVID-19.

The chain uses TRBV6-2 or TRBV6-3 and TRBJ1-5; 7 bases line up with TRBD1. V was pared by 4 bases and J by 7 bases, with 7 bases of the junction left unmatched. This CDR3 is built from 14 residues. CDR1 is MNHEY and CDR2 is SVGEGT in the germline V gene. For the CDR3, the DNA is TGTGCCAGCAGTTGGGGACAGAGGCAACAGCCCCAGCATTTT. This translates into CASSWGQRQQPQHF.

The chain uses TRBV6-2 or TRBV6-3 and TRBJ1-1, with 10 bases fitting TRBD1. This CDR3 is 15 amino acids long. After removal of 5 bases from V and 5 bases from J, the junction contained 8 bases not matched to a gene. The germline CDR1 and CDR2 sequences are MNHEY and SVGEGT. This CDR3 reads CASSAVGQGVTEAFF. The CDR3 DNA is TGTGCCAGCAGTGCCGTAGGACAGGGGGTTACTGAAGCTTTCTTT.

This clone occurred once. This sequence joins TRBV9 and TRBJ1-5; possible D gene TRBD1, 5 bases. This CDR3 has 14 residues. Germline CDR1 and CDR2: SGDLS and YYNGEE. The V and J ends lost 7 bases and 4 bases respectively, with 15 bases between them. CDR3 sequence: CASPSWTLNQPQHF. The CDR3 region has the DNA TGTGCCAGCCCTTCCTGGACATTAAATCAGCCCCAGCATTTT.